These 19 T cell receptor beta chains originate from one sample sequenced in a study of T-cell memory formation after mild COVID-19. TCRdb analysed the 5' RACE reads with MiXCR anew, one entry per CDR3 protein. The repertoire holds roughly 80,000 distinct CDR3 sequences, with about 14% as singletons. Sequenced material: PBMCs or a T cell subset sorted from them (not recorded which). These receptors all stem from an adult woman who had mild COVID-19 (a few samples of this study predate the infection). Cell type and time point are not known.

The rearrangement joins TRBV12-3 or TRBV12-4 to TRBJ1-1; maybe TRBD1 (5 bases). The CDR3 contains 15 residues. With 8 bases removed from V and 1 base from J, the gap between germline ends came to 17 bases. As DNA, the CDR3 is TGTGCCAGCCGGCCACCGGGGGTCAGGAACACTGAAGCTTTCTTT. Its translation: CASRPPGVRNTEAFF.

This clonotype was observed at least ten times. The J gene is TRBJ2-3, the V gene TRBV10-3; D gene uncertain. V was clipped by 2 bases and J by 4 bases, with 13 bases between them. The CDR3 consists of 15 residues. Germline CDR1 and CDR2: ENHRY and SYGVKD. The CDR3 nucleotides read TGTGCCATCAGTGAGCCGGACCTCCCAGCAGATACGCAGTATTTT. Its translation is CAISEPDLPADTQYF.

This clonotype was seen a handful of times. J is TRBJ2-3 and V is TRBV11-2; 7 nucleotides match TRBD1. The junction had 4 bases not matched to a gene; V was cut back by 6 bases and J by 1 base. The CDR3 has 14 amino acids. Per the germline V gene, CDR1 is SGHAT and CDR2 is FQNNGV. The CDR3 spells CASSIGQGTDTQYF. In DNA form, the CDR3 reads TGTGCCAGCAGTATCGGACAGGGCACAGATACGCAGTATTTT.

This clonotype was detected many times. The CDR3 DNA is TGTGCCAGCAGCTTCTCAAGGGCCAGGGGGGGAAATGAGCAGTTCTTC. Translated: CASSFSRARGGNEQFF. The rearrangement uses TRBV7-9 and TRBJ2-1; either TRBD1 or TRBD2 may fit D (7 bases each). Trimming pared 3 bases from V and 7 bases from J, leaving 19 bases between. This CDR3 spans 16 amino acids. Germline-derived CDR1 and CDR2 are SEHNR and FQNEAQ (reference sequence).

The chain has TRBV6-5 and TRBJ1-1; TRBD1 is a possible D gene (5 bases). V lost 4 bases, J lost 3 bases, and 12 bases lay in between. Germline CDR1 and CDR2: MNHEY and SVGAGI. This CDR3 is built from 14 residues. This CDR3 is CASSFTRGDTEAFF. CDR3 bases: TGTGCCAGCAGTTTCACCCGGGGCGACACTGAAGCTTTCTTT.

The genes are TRBV9 and TRBJ2-2; 7 nucleotides align to TRBD1. The ends lost 3 bases at V and 6 bases at J; junction bases unmatched: 8. CDR3 length: 15 amino acids. Germline V gene data show CDR1 as SGDLS and CDR2 as YYNGEE. The CDR3 DNA is TGTGCCAGCAGCGAGGGACAGAGAGTGGCCGGGGAGCTGTTTTTT. Protein: CASSEGQRVAGELFF. The entire variable domain, with the rest obtained from reference TRBV9 and TRBJ2-2, is as follows: DSGVTQTPKHLITATGQRVTLRCSPRSGDLSVYWYQQSLDQGLQFLIQYYNGEERAKGNILERFSAQQFPDLHSELNLSSLELGDSALYFCASSEGQRVAGELFFGEGSRLTVL.

This clonotype was recorded a few times. The chain recombines TRBV27 with TRBJ2-7; TRBD2 aligns across 9 bases. The CDR3 spans 14 residues. The germline V gene encodes CDR1 MNHEY and CDR2 SMNVEV (reference sequence). The V and J ends lost 2 bases and 4 bases, in that order; junction bases with no gene match: 3. The CDR3 sequence is CASSLAGGVYEQYF. The CDR3 DNA is TGTGCCAGCAGTTTAGCGGGGGGGGTATACGAGCAGTACTTC.

This clonotype has a handful of counts. The J gene is TRBJ2-7, the V gene TRBV5-6, with 9 bases identical to TRBD2. The CDR3 contains 15 residues. V shed 1 base, J shed 2 bases, and the junction held 4 bases outside the gene matches. CDR1 and CDR2 from the germline V gene are SGHDT and YYEEEE. CDR3 residues: CASSLLRGGPYEQYF. CDR3 DNA: TGTGCCAGCAGCTTGCTGCGGGGGGGTCCCTACGAGCAGTACTTC. The whole variable domain, remainder taken from reference TRBV5-6 and TRBJ2-7, is DAGVTQSPTHLIKTRGQQVTLRCSPKSGHDTVSWYQQALGQGPQFIFQYYEEEERQRGNFPDRFSGHQFPNYSSELNVNALLLGDSALYLCASSLLRGGPYEQYFGPGTRLTVT.

Ten or more counts support this clonotype. This rearrangement joins TRBV7-9 to TRBJ2-1, with a tentative D call TRBD1 (6 bases). The germline V gene encodes CDR1 SEHNR and CDR2 FQNEAQ (reference sequence). V lost 4 bases to trimming and J lost 6 bases, with 22 bases between them. This CDR3 has 17 amino acids. CDR3 region: CASSSWEQGPGPNEQFF. As DNA, the CDR3 is TGTGCCAGCAGCTCCTGGGAACAGGGACCAGGACCCAATGAGCAGTTCTTC.

There are a few counts of this clonotype. This chain uses TRBV7-6 with TRBJ2-5, with TRBD2 matching 8 bases. Germline CDR1 reads SGHVS; CDR2 reads FNYEAQ. The CDR3 consists of 16 residues. Losses at the gene ends were 0 bases for V and 7 bases for J; bases not matched to a gene: 10. CDR3 nucleotide sequence: TGTGCCAGCAGCTTAGCGGCTAGCGGGTTGTCGGGGACCCAGTACTTC. It encodes CASSLAASGLSGTQYF.

The chain is built from TRBV2 and TRBJ2-5; TRBD2 matches 10 bases. Trimming removed 6 bases from V and 5 bases from J; junction bases left unmatched: 3. Germline V CDR1 and CDR2: SNHLY, FYNNEI. The CDR3 extends over 13 amino acids. The CDR3 nucleotides read TGTGCCAGCAGCGGACTAGCGGAGGAGACCCAGTACTTC. Encoded protein: CASSGLAEETQYF.

The table lists this clonotype with a few counts. The chain is built from TRBV3-1 and TRBJ2-3; TRBD2 matches at 12 bases. Germline assignment: CDR1 LGHDT and CDR2 YNNKEL (reference sequence). This CDR3 region has 20 residues. The V gene end was trimmed by 0 bases and the J gene end by 2 bases; junction bases not matched to a gene: 12. The CDR3 coding sequence is TGTGCCAGCAGCCAAGATATTGATGAACTAGCGGGGGGAACCACAGATACGCAGTATTTT. Amino acid sequence: CASSQDIDELAGGTTDTQYF.

The rearrangement uses TRBV7-9 and TRBJ2-3; 7 nucleotides align to TRBD1. The germline gives CDR1 SEHNR, CDR2 FQNEAQ (reference sequence). With 5 bases clipped from V and 4 bases from J, the junction kept 9 bases outside the gene matches. The CDR3 loop spans 15 amino acids. CDR3 amino acids: CASSPGQVDSDTQYF. CDR3 bases: TGTGCCAGCAGCCCAGGACAGGTGGATTCAGATACGCAGTATTTT.

V is TRBV15 and J is TRBJ2-1, with TRBD1 as a possible D gene (7 bases). Germline values: CDR1 LNHNV, CDR2 YYDKDF (reference sequence). Trimming removed 0 bases at V and 12 bases at J, with 18 bases between. CDR3 length: 15 amino acids. CDR3 amino acids: CATSREGGGGVRQFF. The CDR3 nucleotides read TGTGCCACCAGCAGAGAGGGTGGAGGGGGCGTCAGGCAGTTCTTC. The full variable domain, its missing parts supplied by reference TRBV15 and TRBJ2-1, is DAMVIQNPRYQVTQFGKPVTLSCSQTLNHNVMYWYQQKSSQAPKLLFHYYDKDFNNEADTPDNFQSRRPNTSFCFLDIRSPGLGDTAMYLCATSREGGGGVRQFFGPGTRLTVL.

The V and J genes are TRBV20-1 and TRBJ2-1; TRBD2 matches 10 bases. Germline V gene lookup returns CDR1 DFQATT and CDR2 SNEGSKA (reference sequence). With 6 bases clipped from V and 8 bases from J, the junction kept 7 bases outside the gene matches. This CDR3 region has 13 residues. The CDR3 protein is CSAATSGSDEQFF. DNA of the CDR3: TGCAGTGCGGCGACTAGCGGGTCTGATGAGCAGTTCTTC.

The genes are TRBV12-5 and TRBJ1-1; D call uncertain. CDR3 length: 13 residues. Germline V gene sequence: CDR1 LGHNT, CDR2 FRNRAP. The germline V and J ends were trimmed by 1 base and 1 base, with 4 bases remaining between them. The CDR3 region is CASGLEANTEAFF. The DNA of the CDR3 is TGTGCTAGTGGTTTGGAGGCGAACACTGAAGCTTTCTTT.

The chain recombines TRBV6-5 with TRBJ2-7; no reliable D call. This CDR3 spans 13 amino acids. Germline values: CDR1 MNHEY, CDR2 SVGAGI. V dropped 6 bases and J dropped 0 bases, with 9 bases sitting between them. The CDR3 coding sequence is TGTGCCAGCAGACGTGGCCTCTCCTACGAGCAGTACTTC. This encodes CASRRGLSYEQYF.

In its sample, this clonotype was seen a few times. The genes are TRBV20-1 and TRBJ1-1; 9 bases are a match to TRBD1. Germline V gene sequence: CDR1 DFQATT, CDR2 SNEGSKA (reference sequence). The CDR3 sequence is 14 residues long. The junction had 6 bases not matched to a gene; V was cut back by 4 bases and J by 3 bases. CDR3 sequence (DNA): TGCAGTGCTAAGACAGGGGGTGTCGACACTGAAGCTTTCTTT. Translating it yields CSAKTGGVDTEAFF.

About this clonotype itself: At one of its ends the junction is not consistent with the germline gene, which may arise from a read error. V and J are TRBV5-1 and TRBJ1-6; 11 bases are a match to TRBD1. The CDR3 runs to 14 residues. The germline V gene encodes CDR1 SGHRS and CDR2 YFSETQ. The CDR3 DNA sequence: TGCGCCAGCAGTTTGGGACAGGGGGATTCACCCCTCCACTTT. Translated, it gives CASSLGQGDSPLHF.